This T cell receptor (beta chain) was captured by sequencing in a study of cytomegalovirus exposure and HLA in healthy donors. The CDR3 is 16 amino acids. The germline gives CDR1 MNHEY, CDR2 SVGAGI. Between the trimmed V and J ends, which lost 4 bases and 1 base, there was a span of 15 bases. The PCR contained 60 Vbeta and 13 Jbeta primers. Some clones are missing from TCRdb's copy, which holds only in-frame ones; the method was immunoSEQ multiplex PCR. This table holds tens of thousands of clones. The V call is TRBV6-5, the J call TRBJ2-3, with D perhaps matching TRBD2 (5 bases). The sequencing sample was made of PBMCs. This TCR was sampled from a man aged 45-60 years in good health and CMV-seropositive. The CDR3 reads CASSSLTDGGTDTQYF. The DNA of the CDR3 is TGTGCCAGCAGTTCCTTGACGGACGGGGGCACAGATACGCAGTATTTT.